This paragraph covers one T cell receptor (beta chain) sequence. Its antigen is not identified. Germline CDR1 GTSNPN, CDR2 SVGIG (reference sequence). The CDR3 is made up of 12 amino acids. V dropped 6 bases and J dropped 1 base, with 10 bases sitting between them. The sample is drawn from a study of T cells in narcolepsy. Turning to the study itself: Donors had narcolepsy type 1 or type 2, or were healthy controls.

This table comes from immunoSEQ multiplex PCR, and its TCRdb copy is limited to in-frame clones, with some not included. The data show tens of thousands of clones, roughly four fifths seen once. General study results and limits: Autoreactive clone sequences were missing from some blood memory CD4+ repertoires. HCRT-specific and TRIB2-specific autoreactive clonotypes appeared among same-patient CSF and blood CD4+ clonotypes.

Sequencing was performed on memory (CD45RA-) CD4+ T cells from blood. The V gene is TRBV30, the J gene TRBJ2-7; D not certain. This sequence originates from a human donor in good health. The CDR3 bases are TGTGCCTGCCAGGCCGGATCCTACGAGCAGTACTTC. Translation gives CACQAGSYEQYF.